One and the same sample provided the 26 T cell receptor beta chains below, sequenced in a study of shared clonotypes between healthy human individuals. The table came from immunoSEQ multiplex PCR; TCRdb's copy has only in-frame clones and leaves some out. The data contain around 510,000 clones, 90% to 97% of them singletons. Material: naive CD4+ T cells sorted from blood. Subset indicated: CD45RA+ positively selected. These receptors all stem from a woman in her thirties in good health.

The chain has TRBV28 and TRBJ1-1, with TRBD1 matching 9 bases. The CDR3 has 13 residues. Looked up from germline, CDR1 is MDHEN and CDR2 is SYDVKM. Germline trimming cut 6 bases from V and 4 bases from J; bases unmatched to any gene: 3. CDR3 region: CASRQTGGTEAFF. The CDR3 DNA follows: TGTGCCAGCAGACAGACAGGGGGCACTGAAGCTTTCTTT.

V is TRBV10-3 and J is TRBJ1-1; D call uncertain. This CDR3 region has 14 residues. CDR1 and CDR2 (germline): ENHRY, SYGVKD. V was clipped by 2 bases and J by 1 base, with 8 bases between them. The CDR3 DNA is TGTGCCATCAGTGAGCCGGGGAAGAACACTGAAGCTTTCTTT. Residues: CAISEPGKNTEAFF.

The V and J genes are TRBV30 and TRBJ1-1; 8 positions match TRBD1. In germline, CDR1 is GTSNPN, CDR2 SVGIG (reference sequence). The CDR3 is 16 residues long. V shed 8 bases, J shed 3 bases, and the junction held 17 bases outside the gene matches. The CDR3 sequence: CARANRQGLGDTEAFF. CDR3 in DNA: TGTGCCCGAGCCAACCGACAGGGGCTTGGCGACACTGAAGCTTTCTTT.

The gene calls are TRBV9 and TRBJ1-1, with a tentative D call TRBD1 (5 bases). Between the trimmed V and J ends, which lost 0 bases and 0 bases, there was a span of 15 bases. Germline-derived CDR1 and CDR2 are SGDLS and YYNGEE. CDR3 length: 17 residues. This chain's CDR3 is CASSVATGANMNTEAFF. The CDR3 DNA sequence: TGTGCCAGCAGCGTAGCTACAGGTGCGAACATGAACACTGAAGCTTTCTTT.

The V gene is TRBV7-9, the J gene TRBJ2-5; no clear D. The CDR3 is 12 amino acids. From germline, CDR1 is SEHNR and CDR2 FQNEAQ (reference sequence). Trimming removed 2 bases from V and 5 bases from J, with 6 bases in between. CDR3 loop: CASSLNVETQYF. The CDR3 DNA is TGTGCCAGCAGCTTAAATGTGGAGACCCAGTACTTC.

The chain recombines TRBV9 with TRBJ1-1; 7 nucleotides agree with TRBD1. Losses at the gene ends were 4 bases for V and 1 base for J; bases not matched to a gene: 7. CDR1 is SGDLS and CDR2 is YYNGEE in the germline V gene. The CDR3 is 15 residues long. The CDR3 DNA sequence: TGTGCCAGCAGCAAGGACAGGCGGGGGAACACTGAAGCTTTCTTT. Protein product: CASSKDRRGNTEAFF.

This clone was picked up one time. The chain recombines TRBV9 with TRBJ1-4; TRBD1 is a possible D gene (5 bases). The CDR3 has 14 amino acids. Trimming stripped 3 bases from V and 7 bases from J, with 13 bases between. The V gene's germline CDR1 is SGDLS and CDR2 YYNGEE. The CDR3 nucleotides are TGTGCCAGCAGCGCTGCTCCCCAGGGTGAAAAACTGTTTTTT. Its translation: CASSAAPQGEKLFF.

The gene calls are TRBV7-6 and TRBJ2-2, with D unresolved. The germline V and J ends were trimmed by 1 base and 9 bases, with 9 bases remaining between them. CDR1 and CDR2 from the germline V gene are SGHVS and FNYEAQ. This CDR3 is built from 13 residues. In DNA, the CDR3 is TGTGCCAGCAGCTTAGATGTGCGGCGGGAGCTGTTTTTT. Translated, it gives CASSLDVRRELFF.

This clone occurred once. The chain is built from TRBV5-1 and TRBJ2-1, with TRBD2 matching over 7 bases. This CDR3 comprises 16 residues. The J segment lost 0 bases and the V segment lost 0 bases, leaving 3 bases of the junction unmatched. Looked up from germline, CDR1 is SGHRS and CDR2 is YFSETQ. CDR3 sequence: CASSLAGTTSYNEQFF. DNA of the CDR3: TGCGCCAGCAGCTTGGCCGGGACTACCTCCTACAATGAGCAGTTCTTC.

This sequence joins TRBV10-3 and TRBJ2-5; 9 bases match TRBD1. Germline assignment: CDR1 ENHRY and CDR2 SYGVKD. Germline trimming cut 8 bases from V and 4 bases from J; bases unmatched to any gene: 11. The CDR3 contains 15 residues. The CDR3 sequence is CAIGPPGTGLETQYF. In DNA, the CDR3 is TGTGCCATCGGCCCCCCGGGGACAGGGTTAGAGACCCAGTACTTC.

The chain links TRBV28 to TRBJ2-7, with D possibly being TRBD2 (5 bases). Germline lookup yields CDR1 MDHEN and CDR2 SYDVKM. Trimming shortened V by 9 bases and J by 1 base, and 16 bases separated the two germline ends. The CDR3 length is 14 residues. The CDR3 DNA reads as TGTGCCAGTTCGCTCACTAGGACGTCCTACGAGCAGTACTTC. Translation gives CASSLTRTSYEQYF. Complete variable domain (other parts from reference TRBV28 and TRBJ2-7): DVKVTQSSRYLVKRTGEKVFLECVQDMDHENMFWYRQDPGLGLRLIYFSYDVKMKEKGDIPEGYSVSREKKERFSLILESASTNQTSMYLCASSLTRTSYEQYFGPGTRLTVT.

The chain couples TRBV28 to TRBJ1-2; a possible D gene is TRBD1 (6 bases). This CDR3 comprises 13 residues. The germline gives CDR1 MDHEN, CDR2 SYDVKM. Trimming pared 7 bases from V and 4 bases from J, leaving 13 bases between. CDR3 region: CASTLGALYGYTF. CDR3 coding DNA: TGTGCCAGCACCCTGGGGGCGCTCTATGGCTACACCTTC.

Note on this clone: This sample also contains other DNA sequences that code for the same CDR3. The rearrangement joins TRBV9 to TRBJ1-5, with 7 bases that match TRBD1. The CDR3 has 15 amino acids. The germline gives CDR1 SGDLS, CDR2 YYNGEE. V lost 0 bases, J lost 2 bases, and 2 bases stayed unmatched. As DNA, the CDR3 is TGTGCCAGCAGCGTAGGACAGGGCGGCAATCAGCCCCAGCATTTT. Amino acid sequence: CASSVGQGGNQPQHF.

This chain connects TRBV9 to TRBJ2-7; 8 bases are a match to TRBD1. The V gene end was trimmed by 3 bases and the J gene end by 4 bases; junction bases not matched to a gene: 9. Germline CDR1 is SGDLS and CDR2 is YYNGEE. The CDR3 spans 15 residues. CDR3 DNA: TGTGCCAGCAGCGCCGACAGGGGACCCCCATACGAGCAGTACTTC. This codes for CASSADRGPPYEQYF.

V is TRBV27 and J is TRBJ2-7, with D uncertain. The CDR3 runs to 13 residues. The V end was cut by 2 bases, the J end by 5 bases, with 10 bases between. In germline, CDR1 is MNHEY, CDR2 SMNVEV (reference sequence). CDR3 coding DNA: TGTGCCAGCAGTTTAGCGGCCACCCACGAGCAGTACTTC. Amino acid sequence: CASSLAATHEQYF.

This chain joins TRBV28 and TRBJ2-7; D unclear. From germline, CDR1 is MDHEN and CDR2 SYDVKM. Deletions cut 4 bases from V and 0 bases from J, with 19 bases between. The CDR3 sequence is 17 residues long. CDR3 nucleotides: TGTGCCAGCAGTTCCCTCGGGTTAGCCCCCATCTCCTACGAGCAGTACTTC. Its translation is CASSSLGLAPISYEQYF.

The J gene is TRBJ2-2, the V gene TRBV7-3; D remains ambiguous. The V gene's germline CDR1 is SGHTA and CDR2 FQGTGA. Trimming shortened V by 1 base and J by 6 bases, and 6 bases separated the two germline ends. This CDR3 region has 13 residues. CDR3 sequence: CASSLIQAGELFF. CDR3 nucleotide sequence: TGTGCCAGCAGCTTAATTCAGGCCGGGGAGCTGTTTTTT.

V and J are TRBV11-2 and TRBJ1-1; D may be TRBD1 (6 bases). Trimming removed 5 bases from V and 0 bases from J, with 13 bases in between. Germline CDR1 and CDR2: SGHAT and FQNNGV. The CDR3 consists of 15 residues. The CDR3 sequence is CASSQRTDMNTEAFF. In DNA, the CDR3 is TGTGCCAGCAGCCAAAGGACAGACATGAACACTGAAGCTTTCTTT.

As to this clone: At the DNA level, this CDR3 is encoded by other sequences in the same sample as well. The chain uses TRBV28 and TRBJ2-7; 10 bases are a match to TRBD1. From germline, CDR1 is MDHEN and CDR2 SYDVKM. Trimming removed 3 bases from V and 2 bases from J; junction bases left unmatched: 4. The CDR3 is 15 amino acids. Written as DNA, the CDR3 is TGTGCCAGCAGTTTGACTGGGACAGGGGCCTACGAGCAGTACTTC. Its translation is CASSLTGTGAYEQYF.

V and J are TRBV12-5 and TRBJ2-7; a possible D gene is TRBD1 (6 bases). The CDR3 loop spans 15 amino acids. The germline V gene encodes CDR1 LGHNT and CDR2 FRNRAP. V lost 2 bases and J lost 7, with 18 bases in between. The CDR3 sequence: CASGLRGTHPGEQYF. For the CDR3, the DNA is TGTGCTAGTGGTTTGAGGGGGACCCATCCGGGGGAGCAGTACTTC.

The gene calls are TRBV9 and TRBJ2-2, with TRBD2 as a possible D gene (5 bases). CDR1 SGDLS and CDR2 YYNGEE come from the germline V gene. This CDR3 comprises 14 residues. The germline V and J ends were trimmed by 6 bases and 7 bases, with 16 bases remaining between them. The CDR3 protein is CASTRLGVNGELFF. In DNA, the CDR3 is TGTGCCAGCACCCGTCTCGGGGTTAACGGGGAGCTGTTTTTT.

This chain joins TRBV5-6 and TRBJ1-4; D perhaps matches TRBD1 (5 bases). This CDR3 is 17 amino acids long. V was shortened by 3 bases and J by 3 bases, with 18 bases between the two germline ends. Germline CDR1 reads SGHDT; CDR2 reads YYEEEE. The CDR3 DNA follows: TGTGCCAGCAGCTCACTACAGGAAGCCTACGCTAATGAAAAACTGTTTTTT. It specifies CASSSLQEAYANEKLFF.

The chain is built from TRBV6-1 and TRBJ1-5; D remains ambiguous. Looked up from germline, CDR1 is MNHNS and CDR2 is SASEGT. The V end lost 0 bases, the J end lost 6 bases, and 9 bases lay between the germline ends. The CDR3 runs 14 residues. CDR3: CASSEALSPQPQHF. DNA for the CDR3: TGTGCCAGCAGTGAAGCCCTTTCGCCTCAGCCCCAGCATTTT.

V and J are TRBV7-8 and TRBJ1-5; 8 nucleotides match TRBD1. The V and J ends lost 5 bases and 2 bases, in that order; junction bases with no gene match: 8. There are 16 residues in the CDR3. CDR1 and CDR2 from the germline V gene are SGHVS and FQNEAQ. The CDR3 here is CASSPTTGVGNQPQHF. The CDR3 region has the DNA TGTGCCAGCAGCCCAACGACAGGGGTGGGCAATCAGCCCCAGCATTTT.

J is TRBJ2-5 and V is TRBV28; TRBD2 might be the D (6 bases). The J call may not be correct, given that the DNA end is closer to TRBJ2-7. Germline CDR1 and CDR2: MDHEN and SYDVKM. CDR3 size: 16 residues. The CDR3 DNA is TGTGCCAGCAGTTTACAAGGCTCGACTAGCTCCTACGAGCAGTACTTC. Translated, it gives CASSLQGSTSSYEQYF.

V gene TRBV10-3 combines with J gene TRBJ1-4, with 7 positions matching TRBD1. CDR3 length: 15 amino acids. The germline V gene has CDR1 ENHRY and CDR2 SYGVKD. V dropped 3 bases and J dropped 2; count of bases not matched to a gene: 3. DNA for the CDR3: TGTGCCATCAGTGACGGACAGGCCACTAATGAAAAACTGTTTTTT. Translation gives CAISDGQATNEKLFF.